Listed below are T cell receptor beta chains from one sample, sequenced in a study of blood T cell repertoires in COVID-19. Clones were sequenced by immunoSEQ multiplex PCR, and TCRdb holds only the in-frame ones, with some missing. Of 140,000 to 150,000 clones listed, 65% to 85% are singletons. The sequencing input was peripheral blood. These receptors all come from a man aged 55 to 70 with active or convalescent COVID-19. Both conserved end residues are part of each CDR3. The D gene is left open where the match is weak. Not all rows give a size; the values are once, few, many and, for expanded clones, a class.

d_call j_call clone_size v_call cdr3_nt cdr3_aa
TRBD1 TRBJ1-1 - TRBV19 TGTGCCAGTAGTACGGACAGGAAGAACACTGAAGCTTTCTTT CASSTDRKNTEAFF
TRBD2 TRBJ2-2 - TRBV18 TGTGCCAGCTCAATTAGCGGGATCGGGAACACCGGGGAGCTGTTTTTT CASSISGIGNTGELFF
- TRBJ2-2 - TRBV7-2 TGTGCCAGCAGCTTTGCGGGACTGAACACCGGGGAGCTGTTTTTT CASSFAGLNTGELFF
TRBD1 TRBJ2-1 - TRBV15 TGTGCCACCAGCACCGGGACAGGGGGCTACAATGAGCAGTTCTTC CATSTGTGGYNEQFF
- TRBJ1-2 - TRBV28 TGTGCCAGCATTTCAGAGACAGCAATTTCTTCGAACTATGGCTACACCTTC CASISETAISSNYGYTF
- TRBJ1-5 - TRBV11-2 TGTGCCAGCAGCTCCACAGGGTATAGCAATCAGCCCCAGCATTTT CASSSTGYSNQPQHF
TRBD1 TRBJ2-1 once TRBV9 TGTGCCAGCAGCGTAGGGACAGGGGGGACAGGGTTCAATGAGCAGTTCTTC CASSVGTGGTGFNEQFF
TRBD1 TRBJ1-2 once TRBV28 TGTGCCAGCAGTTTGGTAGGACAGGTTAAGAACTATGGCTACACCTTC CASSLVGQVKNYGYTF
- TRBJ2-2 - TRBV7-2 TGTGCCAGCAGCTTAAGGGGTCCGGGTGCGCTGTTTTTT CASSLRGPGALFF
- TRBJ2-5 - TRBV4-1 TGCGCCAGCAGCCAATCCGGGACAACTCAAGAGACCCAGTACTTC CASSQSGTTQETQYF
TRBD1 TRBJ2-7 - TRBV5-6 TGTGCCAGCAGCACCTGGGGGACAGGGAGGCACGAGCAGTACTTC CASSTWGTGRHEQYF
- TRBJ2-2 - TRBV4-1 TGCGCCAGCAGCCAAGTGGACAGATCGAACACCGGGGAGCTGTTTTTT CASSQVDRSNTGELFF
TRBD1 TRBJ1-5 - TRBV10-3 TGTGCCATCAGCGGACAGGGCGGCAATCAGCCCCAGCATTTT CAISGQGGNQPQHF
- TRBJ2-5 - TRBV7-2 TGTGCCAGCAGCTCAAACCCAAGAATTGCGAGGCAGACCCAGTACTTC CASSSNPRIARQTQYF
- TRBJ2-3 few TRBV6-6 TGTGCCAGCAGCCCCGCTACGGATACGCAGTATTTT CASSPATDTQYF
- TRBJ2-7 many TRBV29-1 TGCAGCGTTAGGCAGGGGCAGGGTGAGCAGTACTTC CSVRQGQGEQYF
TRBD1 TRBJ1-2 - TRBV4-1 TGCGCCAGCAGCCAGGCCGGGACAGGGGCTGGCTACACCTTC CASSQAGTGAGYTF
- TRBJ2-7 - TRBV21-1 TGTGCCAGCTATCACCGGGACGGGAGCTTGAGGAAGCAGTACTTC CASYHRDGSLRKQYF
TRBD1 TRBJ1-4 - TRBV5-1 TGCGCCAGCAGCTCCTGGGGGGACAGGGATGAAAAACTGTTTTTT CASSSWGDRDEKLFF
- TRBJ1-1 - TRBV29-1 TGCAGCGCCCCCTTCGGCAGAGGGGGGAACACTGAAGCTTTCTTT CSAPFGRGGNTEAFF
TRBD1 TRBJ2-7 - TRBV6-5 TGTGCCAGCAGAGACAGGGGGCGACAGGCCTACGAGCAGTACTTC CASRDRGRQAYEQYF
- TRBJ1-6 - TRBV2 TGTGCCAGCAGTCTCCAGGTGGGCAGCTCCTATAATTCACCCCTCCACTTT CASSLQVGSSYNSPLHF
- TRBJ2-5 - TRBV27 TGTGCCAGCAGCCTTGACAGCCTAGGGGGGACCCAGTACTTC CASSLDSLGGTQYF
- TRBJ2-2 - TRBV28 TGTGCCACACAGCGGGCGGGTACCGGGGAGCTGTTTTTT CATQRAGTGELFF
TRBD1 TRBJ2-2 - TRBV19 TGTGCCACTGCCAGGGGGGGGGAGCTGTTTTTT CATARGGELFF
- TRBJ1-4 - TRBV5-1 TGCGCCAGCAGCTTGACAGGTCCCGGAACTAATGAAAAACTGTTTTTT CASSLTGPGTNEKLFF
- TRBJ1-2 - TRBV19 TGTGCCAGTAGTATAGGCGGTGTAGACAGTTGCACAAACTATGGCTACACCTTC CASSIGGVDSCTNYGYTF
TRBD2 TRBJ2-3 - TRBV18 TGTGCCAGCTCACCGGGGACTAGCGGTAGCACAGATACGCAGTATTTT CASSPGTSGSTDTQYF
- TRBJ1-3 - TRBV10-3 TGTGCCATCAGTGAAGTAACAGCTGGAAACACCATATATTTT CAISEVTAGNTIYF